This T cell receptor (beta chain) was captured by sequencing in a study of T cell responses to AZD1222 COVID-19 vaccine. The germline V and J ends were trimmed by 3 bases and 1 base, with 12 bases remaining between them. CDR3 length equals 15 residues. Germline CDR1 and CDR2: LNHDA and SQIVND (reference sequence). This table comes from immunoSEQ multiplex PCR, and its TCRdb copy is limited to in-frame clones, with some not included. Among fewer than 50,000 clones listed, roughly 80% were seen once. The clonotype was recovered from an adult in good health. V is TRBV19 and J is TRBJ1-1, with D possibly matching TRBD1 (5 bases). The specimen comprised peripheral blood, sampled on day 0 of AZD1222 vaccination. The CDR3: CASSISGGRNTEAFF. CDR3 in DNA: TGTGCCAGTAGTATTTCCGGGGGACGGAACACTGAAGCTTTCTTT.